Listed below are T cell receptor beta chains from one sample, sequenced in a study of blood T cell repertoires in COVID-19. Repertoires were generated with immunoSEQ multiplex PCR, while TCRdb's copy carries only in-frame clones and drops some. The sample records 29,000 or so clones, 55% to 80% being singletons. The sequencing input was peripheral blood. Source of these receptors: a human donor in a cohort sampled during active COVID-19. The conserved cysteine and the conserved F or W are not part of the CDR3 here. The order of the fields is J gene, V gene, CDR3 protein.

TRBJ2-2,TRBV3-1/TRBV3-2,ASSPRLSGQGATGELF
TRBJ1-5,TRBV6-1,ASSEPRTGNQPQH
TRBJ2-7,TRBV11-3,ASSTFGSNEQY
TRBJ2-3,TRBV4-2,ASSQDTSSYTQY
TRBJ2-1,TRBV18,ASSPPSSVEQF
TRBJ1-1,TRBV28,ASSNTGATEAF
TRBJ2-5,TRBV7-2,ASTVGGGQETQY
TRBJ1-3,TRBV6-6,ASSPGALSGNTIY
TRBJ2-3,TRBV7-9,ASSSLSDRGLVTDTQY
TRBJ1-2,TRBV7-9,ASSPRSENYGYT
TRBJ2-5,TRBV10-3,AIKGQEQETQY
TRBJ1-1,TRBV29-1,SVDSTQPGTEAF
TRBJ2-2,TRBV10-3,AISESRAGGDTGELF
TRBJ1-1,TRBV27,ASSYSRGRGEAF
TRBJ2-1,TRBV15,ATSRTSGGHNEQF
TRBJ1-5,TRBV28,ASSPRNIRQGKGNQPQH
TRBJ1-2,TRBV18,ASSPEAESYYGYT
TRBJ2-7,TRBV7-9,ASSPSGRPSYEQY
TRBJ1-1,TRBV3-1/TRBV3-2,ASSQDLGTVGSYF
TRBJ2-7,TRBV27,ASRPLTERDNEQY
TRBJ2-7,TRBV28,ASSSETPRERGSYEQY
TRBJ2-7,TRBV19,ASRPAGSSYEQY
TRBJ2-5,TRBV4-2,ASSQETGETQY
TRBJ1-4,TRBV5-6,ASSFGTNEKLF
TRBJ2-7,TRBV5-1,ASSLDLPEQY
TRBJ1-6,TRBV10-3,AISERGQGRGTYNSPLH
TRBJ1-6,TRBV27,ASKAGTGFGSPLH
TRBJ1-2,TRBV5-4,ASSGGQGMGGYT
TRBJ2-3,TRBV7-2,ASSPTPGDTQY